This T cell receptor beta chain was profiled in a study of T cell clonality in common variable immunodeficiency. Notes on the study in general: Reportedly, TCR beta sequences from common variable immunodeficiency showed fewer deletions and N-nucleotide insertions.

The assay was immunoSEQ multiplex PCR, and TCRdb's table has in-frame clones only and misses some. Sampling found approximately 17,000 clones, none seen once. This clone has a handful of counts. Its antigen is not identified. Most patients and controls had Caucasian heritage. For at least one year, all CVID subjects received replacement immunoglobulin. The material sequenced was peripheral blood mononuclear cells. This sequence originates from a human donor with common variable immunodeficiency.

The CDR3 region is CASRERPGLAAYNEQFF. The sequenced part of the CDR3 DNA is TGTGCCAGCAGGGAACGACCGGGACTAGCGGCTTACAATGAG. The V and J genes are TRBV2 and TRBJ2-1; 11 bases align to TRBD2. The read is 3 residues too short to cover the CDR3 end, so that end is filled in from the germline J gene. The CDR3 sequence is 17 residues long. The germline gives CDR1 SNHLY, CDR2 FYNNEI. Trimming at V came to 6 bases and at J to 4 bases, leaving 11 bases not matched to a gene.